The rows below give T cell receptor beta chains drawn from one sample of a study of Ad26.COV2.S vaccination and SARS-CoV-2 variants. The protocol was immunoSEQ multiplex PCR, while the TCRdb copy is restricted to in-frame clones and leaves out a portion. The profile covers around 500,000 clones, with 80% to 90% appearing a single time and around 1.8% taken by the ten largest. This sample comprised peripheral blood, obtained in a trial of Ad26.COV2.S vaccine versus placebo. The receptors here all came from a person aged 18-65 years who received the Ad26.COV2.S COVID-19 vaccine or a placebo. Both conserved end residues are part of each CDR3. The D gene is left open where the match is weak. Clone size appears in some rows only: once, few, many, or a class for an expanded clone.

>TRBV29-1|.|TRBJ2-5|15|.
TGCAGCACTGAGGGTAGCGCCGAGTACCAAGAGACCCAGTACTTC
CSTEGSAEYQETQYF
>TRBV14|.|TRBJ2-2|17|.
TGTGCCAGCAGCCAGTGGGGTGCGCGAAGCCCCACCGGGGAGCTGTTTTTT
CASSQWGARSPTGELFF
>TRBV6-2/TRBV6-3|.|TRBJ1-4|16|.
TGTGCCAGCAGTTACCCAGGGCCGATCGGGAATGAAAAACTGTTTTTT
CASSYPGPIGNEKLFF
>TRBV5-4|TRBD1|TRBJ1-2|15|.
TGTGCCAGCAGCTTGGACAGGGGCCCCCTAGGGGGCTACACCTTC
CASSLDRGPLGGYTF
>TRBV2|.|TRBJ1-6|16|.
TGTGCCAGCAGTGATACAGGGACGGCCTATAATTCACCCCTCCACTTT
CASSDTGTAYNSPLHF
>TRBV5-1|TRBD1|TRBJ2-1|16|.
TGCGCCAGCAGCTTAGCCCCGGGACAGGGAATTGATGAGCAGTTCTTC
CASSLAPGQGIDEQFF
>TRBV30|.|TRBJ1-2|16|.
TGTGCCTGGAGTGCCTCCTATGGCCTTGGGGACTATGGCTACACCTTC
CAWSASYGLGDYGYTF
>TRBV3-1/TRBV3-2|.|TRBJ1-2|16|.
TGTGCCAGCAGCCAGGGGGTGGGGGAGAATTACTATGGCTACACCTTC
CASSQGVGENYYGYTF
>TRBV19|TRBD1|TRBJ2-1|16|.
TGTGCCAGTAGTTTCACAGGGGTGCGAGACTACAATGAGCAGTTCTTC
CASSFTGVRDYNEQFF
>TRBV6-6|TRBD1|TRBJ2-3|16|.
TGTGCCAGCAGGGACAGGTGGGGTCGTAAGGGAGATACGCAGTATTTT
CASRDRWGRKGDTQYF
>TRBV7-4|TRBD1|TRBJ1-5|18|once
TGTGCCAGCAGCATCCGGGACAGGGCACCTTATAGCAATCAGCCCCAGCATTTT
CASSIRDRAPYSNQPQHF
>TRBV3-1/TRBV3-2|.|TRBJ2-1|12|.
TGTGCCAGCAGCCCAAAGGGCAATGAGCAGTTCTTC
CASSPKGNEQFF
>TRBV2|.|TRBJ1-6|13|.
TGTGCCAGCAAGCAGGGTCTTCTTTCACCCCTCCACTTT
CASKQGLLSPLHF
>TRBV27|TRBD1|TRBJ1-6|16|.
TGTGCCACCCGATCTTTACAGGGGGGCGCCCTCTCACCCCTCCACTTT
CATRSLQGGALSPLHF
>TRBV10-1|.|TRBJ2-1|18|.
TGCGCCAGCAGTGAGTCGGACCATAAAGCGGGCTCCTACAATGAGCAGTTCTTC
CASSESDHKAGSYNEQFF
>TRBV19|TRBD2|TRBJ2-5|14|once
TGTGCCAGTAAGGTCAGCGGGGGTAGGGAGACCCAGTACTTC
CASKVSGGRETQYF
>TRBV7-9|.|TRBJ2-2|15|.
TGTGCCAGCAGTCAAGGGACGGGGAACACCGGGGAGCTGTTTTTT
CASSQGTGNTGELFF
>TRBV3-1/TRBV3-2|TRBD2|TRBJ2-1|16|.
TGTGCCAGCAGCCCCTCGCGGGGGGGCGCCTACAATGAGCAGTTCTTC
CASSPSRGGAYNEQFF
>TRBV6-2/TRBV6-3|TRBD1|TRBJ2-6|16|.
TGTGCCAGCAGCAAACAGGGGGCGCATGGGGCCAACGTCCTGACTTTC
CASSKQGAHGANVLTF
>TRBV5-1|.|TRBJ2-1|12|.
TGCGCCAGCAGTCGGGACTACAATGAGCAGTTCTTC
CASSRDYNEQFF
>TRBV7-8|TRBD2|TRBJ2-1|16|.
TGTGCCAGCAGCTTAGTCGCCGCGGGGGTTTCGAATGAGCAGTTCTTC
CASSLVAAGVSNEQFF
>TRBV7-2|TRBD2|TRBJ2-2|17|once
TGTGCCAGCAGCCCACGGACTAGCGGGGGGCCAGGCGGGGAGCTGTTTTTT
CASSPRTSGGPGGELFF
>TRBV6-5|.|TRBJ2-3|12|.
TGTGCCAGCAGTCGGGGCACAGATACGCAGTATTTT
CASSRGTDTQYF
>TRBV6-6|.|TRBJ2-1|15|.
TGTGCCAGCAGCCAAGACGGAGAGTCCTACAATGAGCAGTTCTTC
CASSQDGESYNEQFF
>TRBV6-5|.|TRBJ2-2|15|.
TGTGCCAGCAGTTACGAAGGCGACGACACCGGGGAGCTGTTTTTT
CASSYEGDDTGELFF
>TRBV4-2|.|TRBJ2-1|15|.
TGTGCCAGCAGCCAAGATGGAACCGGAGGTACCGAGCAGTTCTTC
CASSQDGTGGTEQFF
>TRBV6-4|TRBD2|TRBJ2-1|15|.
TGTGCCAGCAGCCATGAGCGGGAGGGCCTCAATGAGCAGTTCTTC
CASSHEREGLNEQFF
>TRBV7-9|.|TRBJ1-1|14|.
TGTGCCAGCAGCATCCAGGGTTGGGGCACTGAAGCTTTCTTT
CASSIQGWGTEAFF
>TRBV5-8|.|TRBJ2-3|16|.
TGTGCCAGCAGCTTGGCGGCTGTGGCTGACACAGATACGCAGTATTTT
CASSLAAVADTDTQYF
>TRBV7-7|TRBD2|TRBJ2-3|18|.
TGTGCTAGCAGCCCAAATCCGCTAGCGGGGGGTAGCACAGATACGCAGTATTTT
CASSPNPLAGGSTDTQYF
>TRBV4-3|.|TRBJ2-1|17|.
TGCGCCAGCAGCCAAGATCCCCCTGGGGGCCTGTACAATGAGCAGTTCTTC
CASSQDPPGGLYNEQFF
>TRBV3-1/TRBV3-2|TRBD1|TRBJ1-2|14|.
TGTGCCAGCAGCCCTCCCGGGACAGGGTACGGCTACACCTTC
CASSPPGTGYGYTF
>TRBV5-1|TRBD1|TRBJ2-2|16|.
TGCGCCAGCAGCTTGATTGGGACAGGGGACGCCGGGGAGCTGTTTTTT
CASSLIGTGDAGELFF
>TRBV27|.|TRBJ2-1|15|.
TGTGCCAGCAGTTCACCAGGTAGCTCCTACAATGAGCAGTTCTTC
CASSSPGSSYNEQFF
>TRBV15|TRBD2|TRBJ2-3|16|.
TGTGCCACCAGCGGCCAGACTAGCGGGGGTTCAGATACGCAGTATTTT
CATSGQTSGGSDTQYF
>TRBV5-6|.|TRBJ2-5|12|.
TGTGCCAGCAGCCAATCTCACGAGACCCAGTACTTC
CASSQSHETQYF
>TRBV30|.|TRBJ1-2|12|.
TGTGCCTGGAGTGAAGGGGGATATGGCTACACCTTC
CAWSEGGYGYTF
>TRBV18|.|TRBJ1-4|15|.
TGTGCCAGCTCACCATTTGACAGTAGCCCCGAAAAACTGTTTTTT
CASSPFDSSPEKLFF
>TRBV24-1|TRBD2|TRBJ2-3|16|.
TGTGCCACACTAAGACTAGCGGGAGCGTGGGCAGATACGCAGTATTTT
CATLRLAGAWADTQYF
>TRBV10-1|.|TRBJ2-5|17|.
TGCGCCAGCAGTGAGTCGAGCCGACTAGGGGTTCAAGAGACCCAGTACTTC
CASSESSRLGVQETQYF
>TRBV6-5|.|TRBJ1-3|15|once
TGTGCCAGCAGTTTGACAGGATTCTCTGGAAACACCATATATTTT
CASSLTGFSGNTIYF
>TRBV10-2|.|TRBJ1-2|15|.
TGCGCCAGCAGTTCAGGGGAACGGGCTGGCTATGGCTACACCTTC
CASSSGERAGYGYTF
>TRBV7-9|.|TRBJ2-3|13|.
TGTGCCAGCAGCATCAAGAGCACAGATACGCAGTATTTT
CASSIKSTDTQYF
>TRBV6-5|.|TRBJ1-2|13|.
TGTGCCAGCAGTTACGACGGCGGAAATGGCTACACCTTC
CASSYDGGNGYTF
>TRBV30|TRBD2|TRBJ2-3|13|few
TGTGCCTGGAGTAGCGGGAACACAGATACGCAGTATTTT
CAWSSGNTDTQYF
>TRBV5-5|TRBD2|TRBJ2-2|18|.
TGTGCCAGCAGCTACGGACTAGCGGGTGCCGTCGACACCGGGGAGCTGTTTTTT
CASSYGLAGAVDTGELFF
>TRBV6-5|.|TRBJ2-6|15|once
TGTGCCAGCACCCTAGGTCCCTCTGGGGCCAACGTCCTGACTTTC
CASTLGPSGANVLTF
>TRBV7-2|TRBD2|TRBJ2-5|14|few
TGTGCCAGCAGCTCGATAGCGGGGTTGGAGACCCAGTACTTC
CASSSIAGLETQYF
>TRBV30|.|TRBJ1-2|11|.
TGTGCCTGGAGTGTAACCTATGGCTACACCTTC
CAWSVTYGYTF
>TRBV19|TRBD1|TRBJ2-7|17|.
TGTGCCAGTAGTATAGGAGGACCGGGACAGGGACTCTACGAGCAGTACTTC
CASSIGGPGQGLYEQYF
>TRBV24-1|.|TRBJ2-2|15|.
TGTGCCACCAGTGATCCCGCGGAGGTCACCGGGGAGCTGTTTTTT
CATSDPAEVTGELFF
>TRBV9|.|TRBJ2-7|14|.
TGTGCCAGCAGCAGCCCCAGGAACTCCTACGAGCAGTACTTC
CASSSPRNSYEQYF
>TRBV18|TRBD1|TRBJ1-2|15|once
TGTGCCAGCTCACTCCGGGACAGGGGAATAGGTGGCTACACCTTC
CASSLRDRGIGGYTF
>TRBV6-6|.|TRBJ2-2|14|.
TGTGCCAGCAGTCAGACAGGGAACACCGGGGAGCTGTTTTTT
CASSQTGNTGELFF
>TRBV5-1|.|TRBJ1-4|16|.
TGCGCCAGCAGCTTGGGACAGGCGTCAACTAATGAAAAACTGTTTTTT
CASSLGQASTNEKLFF
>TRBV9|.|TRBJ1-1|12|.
TGTGCCAGCAGCACCGAGGGATTTGAAGCTTTCTTT
CASSTEGFEAFF
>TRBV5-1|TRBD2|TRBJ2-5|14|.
TGCGCCAGCAGCTTGGGCGGGGGAGAAGAGACCCAGTACTTC
CASSLGGGEETQYF
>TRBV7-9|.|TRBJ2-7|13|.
TGTGCCAGCAGTCTCACAGGGAACTACGAGCAGTACTTC
CASSLTGNYEQYF
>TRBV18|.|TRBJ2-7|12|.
TGTGCCAGCTCTCCTACAGGTCCCGAGCAGTACTTC
CASSPTGPEQYF